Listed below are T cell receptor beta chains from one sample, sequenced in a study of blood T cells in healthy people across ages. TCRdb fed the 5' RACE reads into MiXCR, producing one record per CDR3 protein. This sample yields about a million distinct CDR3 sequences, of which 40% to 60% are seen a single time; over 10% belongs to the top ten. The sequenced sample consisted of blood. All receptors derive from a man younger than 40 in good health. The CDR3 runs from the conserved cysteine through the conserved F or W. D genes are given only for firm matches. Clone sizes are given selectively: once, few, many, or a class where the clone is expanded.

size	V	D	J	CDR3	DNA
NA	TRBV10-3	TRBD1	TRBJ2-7	CASTQGGLYEQYF	TGTGCCAGCACACAGGGGGGTCTGTACGAGCAGTACTTC
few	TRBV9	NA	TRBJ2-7	CASSVAGGPTVYEQYF	TGTGCCAGCAGCGTAGCAGGGGGGCCGACAGTCTACGAGCAGTACTTC
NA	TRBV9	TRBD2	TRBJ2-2	CASSVEGSGVTGELFF	TGTGCCAGCAGCGTAGAAGGTAGCGGGGTCACCGGGGAGCTGTTTTTT
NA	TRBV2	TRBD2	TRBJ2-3	CASSERGLAVTDTQYF	TGTGCCAGCAGTGAAAGGGGACTAGCCGTCACAGATACGCAGTATTTT
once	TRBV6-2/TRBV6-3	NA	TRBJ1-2	CASSYSQETDGYTF	TGTGCCAGCAGTTACTCTCAGGAGACGGATGGCTACACCTTC
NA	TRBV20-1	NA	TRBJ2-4	CSARDSRQGLNIQYF	TGCAGTGCTAGAGATTCGAGGCAGGGATTAAACATTCAGTACTTC
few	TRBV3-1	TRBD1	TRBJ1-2	CASSQHGTFRTGVGYTF	TGTGCCAGCAGCCAACATGGAACCTTTAGGACAGGGGTCGGCTACACCTTC
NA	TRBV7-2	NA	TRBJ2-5	CASSLMLTQETQYF	TGTGCCAGCAGCTTAATGCTAACCCAAGAGACCCAGTACTTC
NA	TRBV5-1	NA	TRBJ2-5	CASSGGGYQETQYF	TGCGCCAGCAGCGGCGGGGGCTACCAAGAGACCCAGTACTTC
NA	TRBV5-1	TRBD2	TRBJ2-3	CASSPGTGTTYTDTQYF	TGCGCCAGCAGCCCTGGTACCGGGACTACCTACACAGATACGCAGTATTTT
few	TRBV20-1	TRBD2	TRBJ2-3	CSARADLAGVGADTQYF	TGCAGTGCTAGAGCCGATCTAGCGGGGGTGGGCGCAGATACGCAGTATTTT
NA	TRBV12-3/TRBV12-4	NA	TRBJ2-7	CASSLVRGLDEQYF	TGTGCCAGCAGTTTAGTCCGTGGACTGGACGAGCAGTACTTC
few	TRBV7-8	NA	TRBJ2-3	CASSLLPSTDTQYF	TGTGCCAGCAGCTTGTTACCAAGCACAGATACGCAGTATTTT
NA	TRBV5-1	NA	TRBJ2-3	CASSSPEGGDTQYF	TGCGCCAGCAGCTCGCCCGAAGGGGGAGATACGCAGTATTTT
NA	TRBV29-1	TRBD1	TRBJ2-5	CSVEGTGEGGETQYF	TGCAGCGTTGAAGGGACAGGGGAGGGGGGAGAGACCCAGTACTTC
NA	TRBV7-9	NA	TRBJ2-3	CASSPGRGNTDTQYF	TGTGCCAGCAGCCCCGGACGGGGAAACACAGATACGCAGTATTTT
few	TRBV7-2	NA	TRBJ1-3	CASSLVPSSGNTIYF	TGTGCCAGCAGCTTAGTGCCGAGCTCTGGAAACACCATATATTTT
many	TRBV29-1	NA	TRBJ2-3	CSVELAADTQYF	TGCAGCGTTGAGTTGGCGGCAGATACGCAGTATTTT
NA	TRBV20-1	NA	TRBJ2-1	CSARGLANNEQFF	TGCAGTGCTAGAGGACTGGCAAACAATGAGCAGTTCTTC
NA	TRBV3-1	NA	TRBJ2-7	CASSRADSYEQYF	TGTGCCAGCAGCCGGGCAGATTCCTACGAGCAGTACTTC
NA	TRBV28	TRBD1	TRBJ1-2	CASSLAGQGGGGYTF	TGTGCCAGCAGTTTGGCGGGACAGGGCGGCGGTGGCTACACCTTC
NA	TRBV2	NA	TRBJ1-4	CASSDGQGNEKLFF	TGTGCCAGCAGTGATGGGCAGGGTAATGAAAAACTGTTTTTT
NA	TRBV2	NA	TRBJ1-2	CANGAGDYGYTF	TGTGCCAACGGGGCGGGGGACTATGGCTACACCTTC
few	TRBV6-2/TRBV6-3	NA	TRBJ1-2	CASSDPLGRANYGYTF	TGTGCCAGCAGTGACCCCCTGGGACGCGCTAACTATGGCTACACCTTC
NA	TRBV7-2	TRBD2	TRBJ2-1	CASSLVPAGGPSSYNEQFF	TGTGCCAGCAGCTTAGTCCCTGCGGGGGGGCCCAGCTCCTACAATGAGCAGTTCTTC
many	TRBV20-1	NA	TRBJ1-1	CSARDWRGTTEAFF	TGCAGTGCTAGAGATTGGAGGGGAACCACTGAAGCTTTCTTT
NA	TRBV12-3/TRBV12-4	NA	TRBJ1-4	CASSLWEGNNEKLFF	TGTGCCAGCAGTTTATGGGAGGGGAATAATGAAAAACTGTTTTTT
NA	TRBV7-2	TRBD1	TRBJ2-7	CASSSGTGEVGSYEQYF	TGTGCCAGCAGCTCCGGGACAGGGGAGGTTGGCTCCTACGAGCAGTACTTC
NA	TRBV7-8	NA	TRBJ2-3	CASSLDRIADTQYF	TGTGCCAGCAGCCTGGACCGGATCGCAGATACGCAGTATTTT
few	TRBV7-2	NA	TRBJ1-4	CASSRRYNEKLFF	TGTGCCAGCAGCCGACGGTATAATGAAAAACTGTTTTTT
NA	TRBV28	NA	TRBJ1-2	CASSLSDKSGYTF	TGTGCCAGCAGTTTATCGGACAAGTCTGGCTACACCTTC
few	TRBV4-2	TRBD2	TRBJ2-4	CASSQIGGGKNIQYF	TGTGCCAGCAGCCAAATAGGCGGGGGCAAAAACATTCAGTACTTC
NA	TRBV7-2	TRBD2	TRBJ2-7	CASSLAASGGYNEQYF	TGTGCCAGCAGCTTAGCGGCTAGCGGGGGGTACAATGAGCAGTACTTC
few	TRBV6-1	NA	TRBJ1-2	CASSEGQGNYGYTF	TGTGCCAGCAGTGAGGGGCAGGGGAACTATGGCTACACCTTC
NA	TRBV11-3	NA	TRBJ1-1	CASSLGGALLEAFF	TGTGCCAGCAGCTTAGGAGGGGCACTATTAGAAGCTTTCTTT
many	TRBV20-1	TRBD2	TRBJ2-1	CSASGGLAGGSPYNEQFF	TGCAGTGCTAGCGGGGGACTAGCGGGGGGGAGTCCCTACAATGAGCAGTTCTTC
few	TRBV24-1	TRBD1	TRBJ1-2	CATSDWGQGSGGYTF	TGTGCCACCAGTGATTGGGGACAGGGATCTGGTGGCTACACCTTC
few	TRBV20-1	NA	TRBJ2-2	CSARVATMGTGELFF	TGCAGTGCTAGGGTGGCAACCATGGGAACCGGGGAGCTGTTTTTT
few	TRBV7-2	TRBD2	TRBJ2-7	CASSPGTSPSYEQYF	TGTGCCAGCAGCCCGGGGACTAGCCCCTCCTACGAGCAGTACTTC
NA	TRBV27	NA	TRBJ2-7	CASINRVKGAYEQYF	TGTGCCAGCATCAACAGGGTTAAAGGGGCCTACGAGCAGTACTTC
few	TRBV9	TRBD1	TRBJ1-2	CASSDTQGAYYGYTF	TGTGCCAGCAGCGACACTCAGGGGGCCTACTATGGCTACACCTTC
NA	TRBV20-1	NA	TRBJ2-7	CSARGTEIYEQYF	TGCAGTGCTAGGGGGACGGAAATCTACGAGCAGTACTTC
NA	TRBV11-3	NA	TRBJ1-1	CASSLGPAVEAFF	TGTGCCAGCAGCTTAGGGCCAGCGGTTGAAGCTTTCTTT
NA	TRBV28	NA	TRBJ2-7	CASSLNFRGRDEQYF	TGTGCCAGCAGTTTAAATTTCAGGGGACGAGACGAGCAGTATTTC
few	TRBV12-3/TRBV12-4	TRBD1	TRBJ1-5	CASSPTGDNQPQHF	TGTGCCAGTAGTCCGACAGGGGACAATCAGCCCCAGCATTTT
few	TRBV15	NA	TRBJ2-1	CATSSDGYNEQFF	TGTGCCACCAGCAGTGATGGGTACAATGAGCAGTTCTTC
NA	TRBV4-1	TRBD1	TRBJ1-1	CASSQDRTKAFF	TGCGCCAGCAGCCAGGACAGGACTAAAGCTTTCTTT